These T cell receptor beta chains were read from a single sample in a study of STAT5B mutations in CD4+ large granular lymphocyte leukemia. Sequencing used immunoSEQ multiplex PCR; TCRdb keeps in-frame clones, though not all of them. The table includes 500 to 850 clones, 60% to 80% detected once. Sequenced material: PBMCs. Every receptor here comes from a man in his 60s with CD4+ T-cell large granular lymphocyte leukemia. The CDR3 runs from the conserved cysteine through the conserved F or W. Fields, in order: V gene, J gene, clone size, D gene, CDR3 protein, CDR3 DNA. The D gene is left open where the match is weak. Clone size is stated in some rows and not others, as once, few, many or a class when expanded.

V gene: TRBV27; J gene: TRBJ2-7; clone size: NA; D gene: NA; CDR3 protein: CASSSSYEQYF; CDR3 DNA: TGTGCCAGCAGTTCTTCCTACGAGCAGTACTTC
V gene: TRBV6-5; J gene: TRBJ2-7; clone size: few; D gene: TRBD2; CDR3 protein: CASSLGREVDEQYF; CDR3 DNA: TGTGCCAGCAGTTTGGGACGGGAGGTCGACGAGCAGTACTTC
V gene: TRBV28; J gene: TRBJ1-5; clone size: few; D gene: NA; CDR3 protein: CASSLSSGLGSLDQPQHF; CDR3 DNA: TGTGCCAGCAGTTTATCATCAGGTTTGGGGTCCCTCGATCAGCCCCAGCATTTT
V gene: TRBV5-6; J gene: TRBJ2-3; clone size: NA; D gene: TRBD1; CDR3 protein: CASSYGQARTDTQYF; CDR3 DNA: TGTGCCAGCAGCTATGGACAGGCTCGCACAGATACGCAGTATTTT
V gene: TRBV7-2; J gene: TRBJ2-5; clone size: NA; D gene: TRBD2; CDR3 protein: CASSLIAGGPETQYF; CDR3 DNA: TGTGCCAGCAGCTTAATAGCGGGAGGGCCGGAGACCCAGTACTTC
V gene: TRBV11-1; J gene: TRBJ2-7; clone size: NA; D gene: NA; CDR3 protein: CASSYEVPEQYF; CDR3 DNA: TGTGCCAGCAGCTACGAAGTCCCCGAGCAGTACTTC
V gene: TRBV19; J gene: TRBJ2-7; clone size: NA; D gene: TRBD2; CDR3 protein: CASSLPGLAAEQYF; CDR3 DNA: TGTGCCAGTAGTCTCCCGGGACTAGCCGCCGAGCAGTACTTC
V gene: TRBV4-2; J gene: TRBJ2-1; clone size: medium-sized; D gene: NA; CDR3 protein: CASSYIIGRDRATVYNEQFF; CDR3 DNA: TGTGCCAGCAGCTACATAATCGGGCGGGACCGTGCAACGGTATACAATGAGCAGTTCTTC
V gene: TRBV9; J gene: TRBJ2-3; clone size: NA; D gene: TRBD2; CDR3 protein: CASSVVTSGQSWTDTQYF; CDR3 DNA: TGTGCCAGCAGCGTAGTCACTAGCGGGCAGAGCTGGACAGATACGCAGTATTTT
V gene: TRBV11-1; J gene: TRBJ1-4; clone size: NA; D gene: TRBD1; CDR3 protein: CASSPRTGAATNEKLFF; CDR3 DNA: TGTGCCAGCAGCCCAAGGACAGGAGCGGCAACTAATGAAAAACTGTTTTTT
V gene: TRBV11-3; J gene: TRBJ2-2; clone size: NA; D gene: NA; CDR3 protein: CASRGGGNTGELFF; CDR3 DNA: TGTGCCAGCAGGGGTGGGGGAAACACCGGGGAGCTGTTTTTT
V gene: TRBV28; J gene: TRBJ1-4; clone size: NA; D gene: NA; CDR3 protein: CASSLFPGPLNEKLFF; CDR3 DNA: TGTGCCAGCAGTCTCTTTCCGGGACCGCTAAATGAAAAACTGTTTTTT
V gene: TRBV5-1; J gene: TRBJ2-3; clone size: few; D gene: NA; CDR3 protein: CASSLTPGHFTDTQYF; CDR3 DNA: TGCGCCAGCAGCTTGACCCCGGGACACTTCACAGATACGCAGTATTTT
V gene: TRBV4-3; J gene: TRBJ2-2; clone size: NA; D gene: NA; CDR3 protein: CASSQDLRGFNTGELFF; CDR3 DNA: TGCGCCAGCAGCCAAGATCTCCGGGGTTTTAACACCGGGGAGCTGTTTTTT
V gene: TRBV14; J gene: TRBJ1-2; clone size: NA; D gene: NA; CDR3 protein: CASSQFLQGGNYGYTF; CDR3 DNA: TGTGCCAGCAGCCAATTCCTCCAGGGCGGCAACTATGGCTACACCTTC
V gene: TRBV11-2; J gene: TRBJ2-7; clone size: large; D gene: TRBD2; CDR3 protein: CASSLDYQGGSRHEQYF; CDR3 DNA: TGTGCCAGCAGCTTAGATTACCAGGGCGGGAGTAGGCACGAGCAGTACTTC